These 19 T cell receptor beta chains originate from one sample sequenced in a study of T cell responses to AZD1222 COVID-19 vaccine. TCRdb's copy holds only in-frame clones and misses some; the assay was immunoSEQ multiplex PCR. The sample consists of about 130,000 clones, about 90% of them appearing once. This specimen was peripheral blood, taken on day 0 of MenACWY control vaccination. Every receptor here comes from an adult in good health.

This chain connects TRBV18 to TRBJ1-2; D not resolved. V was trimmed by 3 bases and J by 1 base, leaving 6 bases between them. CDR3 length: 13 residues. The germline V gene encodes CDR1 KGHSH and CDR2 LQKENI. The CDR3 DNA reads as TGTGCCAGCTCACCTGGAGTTAACTATGGCTACACCTTC. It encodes CASSPGVNYGYTF.

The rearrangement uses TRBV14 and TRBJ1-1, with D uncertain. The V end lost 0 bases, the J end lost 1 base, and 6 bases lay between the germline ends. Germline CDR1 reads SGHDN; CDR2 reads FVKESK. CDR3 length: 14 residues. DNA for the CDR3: TGTGCCAGCAGCCAAGATCTCAGGAACACTGAAGCTTTCTTT. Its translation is CASSQDLRNTEAFF.

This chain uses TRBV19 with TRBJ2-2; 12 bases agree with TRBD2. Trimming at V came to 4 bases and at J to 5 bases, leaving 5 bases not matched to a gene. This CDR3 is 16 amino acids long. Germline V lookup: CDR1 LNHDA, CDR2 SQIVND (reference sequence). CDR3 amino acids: CASSRGLAGSTGELFF. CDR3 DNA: TGTGCCAGTAGTAGAGGACTAGCGGGAAGTACCGGGGAGCTGTTTTTT.

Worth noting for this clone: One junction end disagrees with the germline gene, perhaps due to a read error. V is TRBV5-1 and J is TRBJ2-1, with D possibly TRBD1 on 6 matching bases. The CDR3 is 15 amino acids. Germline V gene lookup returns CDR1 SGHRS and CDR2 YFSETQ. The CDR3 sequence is CASNLESRGRVEQFF. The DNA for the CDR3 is TGCGCCAGCAACTTGGAGAGCAGGGGCCGGGTTGAGCAGTTCTTC.

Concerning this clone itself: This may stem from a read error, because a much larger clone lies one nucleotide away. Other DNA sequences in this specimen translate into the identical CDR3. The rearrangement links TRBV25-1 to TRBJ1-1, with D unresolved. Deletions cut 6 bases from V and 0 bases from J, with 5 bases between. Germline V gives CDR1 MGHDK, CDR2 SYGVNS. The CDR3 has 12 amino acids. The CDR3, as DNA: TGTGCCAGCAGCTGGATGAACACTGAAGCTTTCTTT. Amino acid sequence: CASSWMNTEAFF.

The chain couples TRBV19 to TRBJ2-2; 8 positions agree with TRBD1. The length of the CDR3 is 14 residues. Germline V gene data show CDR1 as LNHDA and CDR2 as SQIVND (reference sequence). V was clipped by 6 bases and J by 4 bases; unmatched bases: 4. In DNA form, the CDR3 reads TGTGCCAGTAGCAATACAGGGGGCACCGGGGAGCTGTTTTTT. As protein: CASSNTGGTGELFF. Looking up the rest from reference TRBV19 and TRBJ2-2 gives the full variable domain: DGGITQSPKYLFRKEGQNVTLSCEQNLNHDAMYWYRQDPGQGLRLIYYSQIVNDFQKGDIAEGYSVSREKKESFPLTVTSAQKNPTAFYLCASSNTGGTGELFFGEGSRLTVL.

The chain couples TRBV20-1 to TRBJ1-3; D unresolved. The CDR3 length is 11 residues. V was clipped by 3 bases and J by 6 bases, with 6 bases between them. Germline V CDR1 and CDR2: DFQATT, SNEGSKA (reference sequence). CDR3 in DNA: TGCAGTGCTAGCGGCGAAAACACCATATATTTT. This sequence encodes CSASGENTIYF.

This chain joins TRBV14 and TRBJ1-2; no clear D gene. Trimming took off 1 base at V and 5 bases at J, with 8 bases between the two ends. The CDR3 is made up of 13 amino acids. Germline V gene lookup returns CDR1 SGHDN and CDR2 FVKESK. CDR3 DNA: TGTGCCAGCAGCCAAGTTGCAGCGTATGGCTACACCTTC. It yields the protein CASSQVAAYGYTF.

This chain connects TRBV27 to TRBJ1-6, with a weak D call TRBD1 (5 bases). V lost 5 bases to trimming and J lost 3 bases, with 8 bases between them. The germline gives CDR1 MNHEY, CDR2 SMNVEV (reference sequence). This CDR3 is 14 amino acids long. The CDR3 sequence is CASSLQGYNSPLHF. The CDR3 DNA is TGTGCCAGCAGTCTGCAGGGCTATAATTCACCCCTCCACTTT.

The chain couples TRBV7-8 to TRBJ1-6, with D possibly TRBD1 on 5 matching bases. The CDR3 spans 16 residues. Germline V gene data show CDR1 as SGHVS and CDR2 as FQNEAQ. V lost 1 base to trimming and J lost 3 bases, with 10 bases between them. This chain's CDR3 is CASSLEGSNYNSPLHF. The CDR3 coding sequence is TGTGCCAGCAGCTTAGAGGGGAGTAACTATAATTCACCCCTCCACTTT.

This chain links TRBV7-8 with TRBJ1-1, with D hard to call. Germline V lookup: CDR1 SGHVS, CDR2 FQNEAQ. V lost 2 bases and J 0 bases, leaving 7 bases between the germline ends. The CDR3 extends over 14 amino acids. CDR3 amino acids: CASSLTTMNTEAFF. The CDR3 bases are TGTGCCAGCAGCTTAACGACCATGAACACTGAAGCTTTCTTT.

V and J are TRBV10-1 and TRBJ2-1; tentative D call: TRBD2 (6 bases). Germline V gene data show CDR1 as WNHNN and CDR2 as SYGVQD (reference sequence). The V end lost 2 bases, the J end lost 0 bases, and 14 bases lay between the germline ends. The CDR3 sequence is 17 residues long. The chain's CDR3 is CASSERVADPSYNEQFF. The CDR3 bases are TGCGCCAGCAGTGAGCGGGTAGCGGACCCCTCCTACAATGAGCAGTTCTTC.

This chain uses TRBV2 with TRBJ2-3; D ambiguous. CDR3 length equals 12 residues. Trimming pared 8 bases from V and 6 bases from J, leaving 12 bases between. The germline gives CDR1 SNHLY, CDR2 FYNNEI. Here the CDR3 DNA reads TGTGCCAGCGCCCGACCCCGGGATACGCAGTATTTT. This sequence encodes CASARPRDTQYF.

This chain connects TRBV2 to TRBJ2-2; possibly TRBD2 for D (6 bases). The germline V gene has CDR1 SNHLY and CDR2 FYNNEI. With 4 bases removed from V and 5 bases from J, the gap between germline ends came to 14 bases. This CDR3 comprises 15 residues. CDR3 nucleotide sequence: TGTGCCAGCAGTGGACGGGCCGGGGGTACCGGGGAGCTGTTTTTT. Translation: CASSGRAGGTGELFF.

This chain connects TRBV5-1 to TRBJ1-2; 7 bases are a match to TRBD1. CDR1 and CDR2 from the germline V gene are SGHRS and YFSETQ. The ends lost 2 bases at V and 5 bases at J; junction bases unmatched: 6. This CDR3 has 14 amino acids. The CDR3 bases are TGCGCCAGCAGCTTTTGGGACAGTGATTATGGCTACACCTTC. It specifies CASSFWDSDYGYTF.

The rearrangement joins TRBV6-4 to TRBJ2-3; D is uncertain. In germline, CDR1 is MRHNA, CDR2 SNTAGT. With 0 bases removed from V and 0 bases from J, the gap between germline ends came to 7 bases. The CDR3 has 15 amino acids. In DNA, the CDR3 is TGTGCCAGCAGTGACTCTAGCTCTAGCACAGATACGCAGTATTTT. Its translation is CASSDSSSSTDTQYF.

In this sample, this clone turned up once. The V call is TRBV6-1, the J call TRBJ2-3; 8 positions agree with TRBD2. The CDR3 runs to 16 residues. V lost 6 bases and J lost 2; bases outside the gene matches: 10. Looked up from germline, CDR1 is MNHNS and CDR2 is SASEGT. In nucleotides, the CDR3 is TGTGCCAGCAGGGAACATACTAGCGGTATCACAGATACGCAGTATTTT. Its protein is CASREHTSGITDTQYF.

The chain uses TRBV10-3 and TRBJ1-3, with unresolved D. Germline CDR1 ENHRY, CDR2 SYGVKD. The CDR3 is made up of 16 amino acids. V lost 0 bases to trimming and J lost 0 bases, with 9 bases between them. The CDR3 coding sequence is TGTGCCATCAGTGAGTCTCTCGGCACCTCTGGAAACACCATATATTTT. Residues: CAISESLGTSGNTIYF.

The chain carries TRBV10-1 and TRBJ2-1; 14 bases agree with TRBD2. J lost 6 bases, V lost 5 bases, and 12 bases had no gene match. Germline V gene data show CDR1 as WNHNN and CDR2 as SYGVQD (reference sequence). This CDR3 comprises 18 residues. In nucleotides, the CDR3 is TGCGCCAGCAGTCCCCCCTGTGGGACTAGCGGGAGTTGCAATGAGCAGTTCTTC. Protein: CASSPPCGTSGSCNEQFF.